This T cell receptor beta chain was identified during a study of cytomegalovirus exposure and HLA in healthy donors. As regards this clone: Its specificity is not known.

Germline V lookup: CDR1 MRHNA, CDR2 SNTAGT. The CDR3 length is 13 residues. Findings of the study overall: Apparent HLA restriction characterized most CMV-associated TCR beta chains in a later analysis. An apparent linkage of common viral pathogens to several of the most significant clusters emerged in a later analysis. Later analysis placed DRB1 highest and HLA-C lowest in TCR association rates, which differed by HLA locus.

While unrecorded immune exposures were likely, the donors were nominally healthy when sampled. In the PCR, 60 Vbeta and 13 Jbeta primers were used. The repertoire was sequenced with immunoSEQ multiplex PCR; TCRdb's copy has only in-frame clones and lacks some. Among roughly 130,000 clones listed, roughly 82% were seen once. The TCR comes from a male donor in good health and CMV-seropositive. Sequencing was done on a sample of PBMCs. The gene calls are TRBV6-4 and TRBJ2-3; D gene ambiguous. The J call may be in error: the DNA end matches TRBJ1-5 better. CDR3 DNA: TGTGCCAGCGCGGGAGAGGGCACAGATACGCAGCATTTT. It encodes CASAGEGTDTQHF.